These T cell receptor beta chains were read from a single sample in a study of blood T cells in healthy people across ages. TCRdb fed the 5' RACE reads into MiXCR, producing one record per CDR3 protein. Found here are 700,000 to 850,000 distinct CDR3 sequences, roughly 35% of them singletons; the top ten hold 13%. The specimen was blood. These receptors originate from a man aged 18-30 years in good health. Each CDR3 is given with its conserved first and last residue. D genes are given only for firm matches.

D gene	V gene	J gene	CDR3 length	CDR3 protein
TRBD2	TRBV5-1	-	17	CASSLGSSGGGYNEQYF
-	TRBV7-2	TRBJ2-3	13	CASSGGQPDTQYF
-	TRBV20-1	TRBJ2-3	14	CSARGEDGTDTQYF
-	TRBV11-2	TRBJ2-7	12	CASSSHVYEQYF
TRBD1	TRBV5-6	TRBJ2-3	17	CASSSTTGVGFTDTQYF
TRBD2	TRBV20-1	TRBJ2-1	19	CSAGESGGITRSSYNEQFF
TRBD2	TRBV4-1	TRBJ2-1	15	CASSQDRASGGVQFF
-	TRBV5-1	TRBJ2-3	15	CASSLTGTSTDTQYF
-	TRBV5-1	TRBJ2-7	14	CASSSQDSAYEQYF
-	TRBV5-1	TRBJ1-1	14	CASSAGGSNTEAFF
-	TRBV20-1	TRBJ1-4	13	CSARRTDTEKLFF
TRBD1	TRBV25-1	TRBJ1-6	16	CASSERVRGPGSPLHF
TRBD1	TRBV7-2	TRBJ2-5	14	CASSLMGQPETQYF
-	TRBV12-3/TRBV12-4	TRBJ1-6	17	CASSAMGPIPYNSPLHF
-	TRBV4-3	TRBJ1-1	13	CASSPRSYTEAFF
-	TRBV20-1	TRBJ2-1	15	CSARKGGGADNEQFF
-	TRBV28	TRBJ1-6	16	CASSLPGRGDNSPLHF
-	TRBV20-1	TRBJ1-1	10	CSARTREAFF
-	TRBV20-1	TRBJ1-4	14	CSARDQGGDEKLFF
TRBD2	TRBV27	TRBJ2-2	15	CASNSGGVNTGELFF
-	TRBV20-1	TRBJ2-7	15	CSARVPRGVMHEQYF
-	TRBV7-9	TRBJ2-3	16	CASSTNLNPPTDTQYF